This T cell receptor beta chain was sequenced in a study of PD-1 blockade in mismatch repair-deficient tumors. The data were produced by immunoSEQ multiplex PCR, yet TCRdb's version contains in-frame clones alone and is incomplete. In the table there are 56,000 or so clones, roughly 78% of which are singletons. The germline V gene has CDR1 SGHAT and CDR2 FQNNGV. The CDR3 spans 16 residues. The J segment lost 7 bases and the V segment lost 5 bases, leaving 11 bases of the junction unmatched. The clonotype comes from an adult with mismatch repair-deficient cancer. Sequencing used peripheral blood, obtained 4 weeks after starting pembrolizumab. The chain is built from TRBV11-2 and TRBJ2-1, with 10 bases identical to TRBD2. The CDR3 coding sequence is TGTGCCAGCAGCCCAGGGACTAGCGCCGGGGGGAATGAGCAGTTCTTC. This encodes CASSPGTSAGGNEQFF.